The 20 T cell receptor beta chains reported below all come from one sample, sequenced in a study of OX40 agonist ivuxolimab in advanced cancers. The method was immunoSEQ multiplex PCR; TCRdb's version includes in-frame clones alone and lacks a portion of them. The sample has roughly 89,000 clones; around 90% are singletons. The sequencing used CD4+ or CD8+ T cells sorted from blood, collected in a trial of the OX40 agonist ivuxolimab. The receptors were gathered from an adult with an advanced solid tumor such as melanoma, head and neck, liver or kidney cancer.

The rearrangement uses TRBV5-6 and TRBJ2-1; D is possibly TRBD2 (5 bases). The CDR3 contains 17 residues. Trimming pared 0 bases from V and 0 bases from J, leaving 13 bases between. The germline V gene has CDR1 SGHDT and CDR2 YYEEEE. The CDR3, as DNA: TGTGCCAGCAGCTTGGAGGTCGGTGGGAGCTCCTACAATGAGCAGTTCTTC. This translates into CASSLEVGGSSYNEQFF.

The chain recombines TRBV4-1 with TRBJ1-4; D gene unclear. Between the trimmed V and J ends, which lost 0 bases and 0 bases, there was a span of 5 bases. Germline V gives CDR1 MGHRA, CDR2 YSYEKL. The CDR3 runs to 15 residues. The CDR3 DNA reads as TGCGCCAGCAGCCAAGAAACAGCAACTAATGAAAAACTGTTTTTT. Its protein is CASSQETATNEKLFF.

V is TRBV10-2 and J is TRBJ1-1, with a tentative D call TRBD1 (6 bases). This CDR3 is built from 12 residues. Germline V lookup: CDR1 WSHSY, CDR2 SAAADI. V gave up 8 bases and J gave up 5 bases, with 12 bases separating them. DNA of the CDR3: TGCGCCAGCCTCAACCAGGGGACTGAAGCTTTCTTT. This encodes CASLNQGTEAFF.

The CDR3 DNA reads TGTGCCAGCATGGGTTATGGCTACACCTTC. Its translation is CASMGYGYTF. The chain has TRBV6-1 and TRBJ1-2; D ambiguous. Trimming pared 7 bases from V and 5 bases from J, leaving 5 bases between. Germline CDR1 and CDR2: MNHNS and SASEGT. CDR3 length equals 10 residues.

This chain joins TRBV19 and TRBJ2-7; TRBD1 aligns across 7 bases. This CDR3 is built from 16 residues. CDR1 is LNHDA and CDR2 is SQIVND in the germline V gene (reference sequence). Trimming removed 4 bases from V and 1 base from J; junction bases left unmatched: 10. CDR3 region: CASSKGGIGQSYEQYF. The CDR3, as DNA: TGTGCCAGTAGTAAAGGGGGCATAGGACAGTCCTACGAGCAGTACTTC.

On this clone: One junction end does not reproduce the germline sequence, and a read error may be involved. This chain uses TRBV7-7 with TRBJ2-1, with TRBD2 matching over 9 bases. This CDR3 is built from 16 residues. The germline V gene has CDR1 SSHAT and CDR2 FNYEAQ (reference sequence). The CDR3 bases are TGTGCTAGCAGTCCTAGCGGGGTTAGCTCCTACAATGAGCAGTTCTTC. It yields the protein CASSPSGVSSYNEQFF. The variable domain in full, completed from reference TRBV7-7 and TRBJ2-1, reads GAGVSQSPRYKVTKRGQDVTLRCDPISSHATLYWYQQALGQGPEFLTYFNYEAQPDKSGLPSDRFSAERPEGSISTLTIQRTEQRDSAMYRCASSPSGVSSYNEQFFGPGTRLTVL.

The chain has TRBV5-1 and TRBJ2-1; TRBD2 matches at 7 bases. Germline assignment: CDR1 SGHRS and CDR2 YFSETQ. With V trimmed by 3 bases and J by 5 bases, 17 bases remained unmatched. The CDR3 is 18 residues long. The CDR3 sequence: CASSWGLKGGPADNEQFF. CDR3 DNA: TGCGCCAGCAGCTGGGGTTTAAAGGGAGGGCCTGCGGACAATGAGCAGTTCTTC.

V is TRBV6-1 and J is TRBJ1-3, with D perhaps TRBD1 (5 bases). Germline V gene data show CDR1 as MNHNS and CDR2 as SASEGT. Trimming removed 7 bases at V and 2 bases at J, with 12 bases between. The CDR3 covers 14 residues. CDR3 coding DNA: TGTGCCAGCAACGGGGGGAGCGCTGGAAACACCATATATTTT. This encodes CASNGGSAGNTIYF.

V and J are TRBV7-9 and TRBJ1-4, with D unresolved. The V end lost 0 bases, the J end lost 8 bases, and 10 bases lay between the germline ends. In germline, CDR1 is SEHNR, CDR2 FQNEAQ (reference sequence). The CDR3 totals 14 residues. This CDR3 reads CASSLAGREEKLFF. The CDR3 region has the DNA TGTGCCAGCAGCTTAGCCGGCCGGGAGGAAAAACTGTTTTTT. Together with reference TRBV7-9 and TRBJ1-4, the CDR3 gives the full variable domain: DTGVSQNPRHKITKRGQNVTFRCDPISEHNRLYWYRQTLGQGPEFLTYFQNEAQLEKSRLLSDRFSAERPKGSFSTLEIQRTEQGDSAMYLCASSLAGREEKLFFGSGTQLSVL.

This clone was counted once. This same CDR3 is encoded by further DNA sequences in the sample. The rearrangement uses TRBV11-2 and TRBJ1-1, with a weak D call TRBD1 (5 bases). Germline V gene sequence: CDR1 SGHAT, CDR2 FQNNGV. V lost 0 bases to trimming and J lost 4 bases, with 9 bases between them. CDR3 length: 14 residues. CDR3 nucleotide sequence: TGTGCCAGCAGCTTAGAGAGGGGTCGCACTGAAGCTTTCTTT. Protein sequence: CASSLERGRTEAFF. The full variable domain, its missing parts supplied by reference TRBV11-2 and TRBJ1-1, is EAGVAQSPRYKIIEKRQSVAFWCNPISGHATLYWYQQILGQGPKLLIQFQNNGVVDDSQLPKDRFSAERLKGVDSTLKIQPAKLEDSAVYLCASSLERGRTEAFFGQGTRLTVV.

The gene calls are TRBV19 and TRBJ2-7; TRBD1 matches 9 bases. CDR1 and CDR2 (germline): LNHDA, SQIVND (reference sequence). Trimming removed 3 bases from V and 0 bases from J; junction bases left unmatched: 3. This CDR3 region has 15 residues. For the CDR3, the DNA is TGTGCCAGTAGTATCTCGACAGGGGGCTCCTACGAGCAGTACTTC. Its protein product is CASSISTGGSYEQYF.

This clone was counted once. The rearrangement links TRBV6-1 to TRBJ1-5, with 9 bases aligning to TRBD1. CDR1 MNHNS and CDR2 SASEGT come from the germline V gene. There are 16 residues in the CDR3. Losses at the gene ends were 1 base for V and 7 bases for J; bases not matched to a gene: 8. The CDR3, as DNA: TGTGCCAGCAGTGAAGAAAAGGGACAGGGAGGACAGCCCCAGCATTTT. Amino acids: CASSEEKGQGGQPQHF.

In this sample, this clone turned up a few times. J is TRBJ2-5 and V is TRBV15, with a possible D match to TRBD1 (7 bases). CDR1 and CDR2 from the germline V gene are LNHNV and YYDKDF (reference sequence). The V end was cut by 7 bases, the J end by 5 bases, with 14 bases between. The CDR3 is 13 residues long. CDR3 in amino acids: CATTQTGRETQYF. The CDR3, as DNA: TGTGCCACCACCCAGACAGGGAGGGAGACCCAGTACTTC.

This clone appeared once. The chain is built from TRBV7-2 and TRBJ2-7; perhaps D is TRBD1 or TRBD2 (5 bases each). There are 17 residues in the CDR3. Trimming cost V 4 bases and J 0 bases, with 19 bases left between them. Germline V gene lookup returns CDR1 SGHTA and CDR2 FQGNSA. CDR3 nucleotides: TGTGCCAGCAGCTCAGCAGTACCGGGACGGTACTCCTACGAGCAGTACTTC. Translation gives CASSSAVPGRYSYEQYF.

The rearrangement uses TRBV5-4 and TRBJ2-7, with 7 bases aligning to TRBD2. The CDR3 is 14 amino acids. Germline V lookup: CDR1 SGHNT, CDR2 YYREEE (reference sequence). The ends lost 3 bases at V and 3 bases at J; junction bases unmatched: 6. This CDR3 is CASSSAGVFYEQYF. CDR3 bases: TGTGCCAGCAGCTCCGCGGGAGTCTTCTACGAGCAGTACTTC.

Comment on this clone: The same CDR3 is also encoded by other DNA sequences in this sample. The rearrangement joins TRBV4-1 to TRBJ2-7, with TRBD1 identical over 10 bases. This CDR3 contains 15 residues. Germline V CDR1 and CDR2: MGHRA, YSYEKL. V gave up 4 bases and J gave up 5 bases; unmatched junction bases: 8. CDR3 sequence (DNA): TGCGCCAGCAGCCTCGGGTGGGACAGGGGCCACGAGCAGTACTTC. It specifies CASSLGWDRGHEQYF.

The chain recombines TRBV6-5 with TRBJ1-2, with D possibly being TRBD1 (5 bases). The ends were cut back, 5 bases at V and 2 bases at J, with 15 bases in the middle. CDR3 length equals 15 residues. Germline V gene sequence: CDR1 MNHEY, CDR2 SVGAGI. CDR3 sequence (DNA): TGTGCCAGCAGTCCCTTAGGGGTCGGGAACTATGGCTACACCTTC. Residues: CASSPLGVGNYGYTF.

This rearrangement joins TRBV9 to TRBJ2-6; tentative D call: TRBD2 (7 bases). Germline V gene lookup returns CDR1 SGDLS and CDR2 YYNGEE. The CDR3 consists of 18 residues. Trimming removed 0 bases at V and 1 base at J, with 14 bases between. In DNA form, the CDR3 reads TGTGCCAGCAGCGTAGTACCAGGGGAGGGATCTGGGGCCAACGTCCTGACTTTC. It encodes CASSVVPGEGSGANVLTF.

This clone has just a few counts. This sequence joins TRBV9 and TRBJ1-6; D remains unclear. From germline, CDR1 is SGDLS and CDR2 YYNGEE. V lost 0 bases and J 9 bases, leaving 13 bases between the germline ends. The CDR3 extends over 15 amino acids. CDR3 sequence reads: CASSVAEGVRSPLHF. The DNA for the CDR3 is TGTGCCAGCAGCGTAGCTGAAGGAGTACGTTCACCCCTCCACTTT.

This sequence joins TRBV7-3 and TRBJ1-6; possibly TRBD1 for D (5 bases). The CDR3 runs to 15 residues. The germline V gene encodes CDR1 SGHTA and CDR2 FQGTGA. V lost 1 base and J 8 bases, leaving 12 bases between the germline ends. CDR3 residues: CASSLNGGGDSPLHF. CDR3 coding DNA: TGTGCCAGCAGCTTAAATGGGGGAGGGGATTCACCCCTCCACTTT.